This TCR beta chain came from a study of blood T cell repertoires in COVID-19. Across the study: PBMCs, B-cell-depleted T cells, or T cells were the source of the cDNA or gDNA that made up the material.

Germline values: CDR1 WNHNN, CDR2 SYGVQD (reference sequence). The CDR3 has 12 residues. V gave up 4 bases and J gave up 0 bases, with 4 bases separating them. TCRdb's table, derived via immunoSEQ multiplex PCR, lists solely in-frame clones and lacks some. Of fewer than 400,000 clones listed, about 90% are singletons. The TCR was taken from a young woman who had recovered from COVID-19. V gene TRBV10-1 combines with J gene TRBJ2-7; D not resolved. Sequencing was done on a sample of PBMCs or T cells enriched from blood (not recorded which). Here the CDR3 reads CASSGSSYEQYF. The CDR3 bases are TGCGCCAGCAGTGGGAGCTCCTACGAGCAGTACTTC.